This T cell receptor beta chain was obtained from a study of CD8+ T cells in alopecia areata. The CDR3 is 15 residues long. CDR1 SNHLY and CDR2 FYNNEI come from the germline V gene. Trimming pared 1 base from V and 0 bases from J, leaving 9 bases between. This clone was counted ten times or more. Specified treatment: oral pan-JAK inhibitor, 5-10 mg twice daily. RNA, once extracted, was reverse transcribed into cDNA for use as the sequencing template. The method was immunoSEQ multiplex PCR; TCRdb's version includes in-frame clones alone and lacks a portion of them. The data hold around 190,000 clones, with roughly three fifths observed a single time.

The chain recombines TRBV2 with TRBJ1-2; D not certain. This sequence was found in a human donor with alopecia areata. Sequenced material: CD4+ T cells sorted from blood, taken around week 47, from a patient treated with tofacitinib. The CDR3 DNA sequence: TGTGCCAGCAGTGAAGGTTTAGGGTCTAACTATGGCTACACCTTC. It translates to CASSEGLGSNYGYTF.